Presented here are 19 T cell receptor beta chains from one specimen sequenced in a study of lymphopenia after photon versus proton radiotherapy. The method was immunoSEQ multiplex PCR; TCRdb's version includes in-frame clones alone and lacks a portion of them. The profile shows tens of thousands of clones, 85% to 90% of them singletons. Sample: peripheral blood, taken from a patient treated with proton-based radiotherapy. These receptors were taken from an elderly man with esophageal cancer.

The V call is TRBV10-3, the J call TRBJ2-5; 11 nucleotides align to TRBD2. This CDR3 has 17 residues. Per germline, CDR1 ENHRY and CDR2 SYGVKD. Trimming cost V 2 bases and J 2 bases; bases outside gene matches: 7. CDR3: CAISEAGTSGFQETQYF. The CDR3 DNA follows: TGTGCCATCAGTGAGGCCGGGACTAGCGGATTTCAAGAGACCCAGTACTTC.

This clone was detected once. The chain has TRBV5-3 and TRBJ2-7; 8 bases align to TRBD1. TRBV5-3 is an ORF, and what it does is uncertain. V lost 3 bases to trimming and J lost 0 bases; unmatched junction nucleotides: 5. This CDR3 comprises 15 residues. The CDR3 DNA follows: TGTGCCAGAAGCTGCGGACAGGGCAGCTCCTACGAGCAGTACTTC. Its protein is CARSCGQGSSYEQYF.

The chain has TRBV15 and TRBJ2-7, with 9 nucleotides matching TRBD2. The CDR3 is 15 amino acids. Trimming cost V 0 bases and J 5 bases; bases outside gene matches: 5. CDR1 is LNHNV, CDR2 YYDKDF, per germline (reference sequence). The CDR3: CATSRDIAGDHEQYF. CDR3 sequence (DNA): TGTGCCACCAGCAGAGACATAGCGGGAGACCACGAGCAGTACTTC.

Here the CDR3 DNA reads TGTGCCACCAGCAGGCACCATCGACAGGGGGCTTTCGAAAAACTGTTTTTT. Translated, it gives CATSRHHRQGAFEKLFF. The chain uses TRBV15 and TRBJ1-4; 10 bases match TRBD1. The CDR3 sequence is 17 residues long. V lost 3 bases, J lost 8 bases, and 12 bases stayed unmatched. In germline, CDR1 is LNHNV, CDR2 YYDKDF (reference sequence).

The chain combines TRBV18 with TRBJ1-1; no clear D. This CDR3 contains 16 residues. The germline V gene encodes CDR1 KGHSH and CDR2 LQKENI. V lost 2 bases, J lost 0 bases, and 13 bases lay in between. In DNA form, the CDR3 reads TGTGCCAGCTCACCAAGCCGGGCAGGACTGAACACTGAAGCTTTCTTT. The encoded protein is CASSPSRAGLNTEAFF.

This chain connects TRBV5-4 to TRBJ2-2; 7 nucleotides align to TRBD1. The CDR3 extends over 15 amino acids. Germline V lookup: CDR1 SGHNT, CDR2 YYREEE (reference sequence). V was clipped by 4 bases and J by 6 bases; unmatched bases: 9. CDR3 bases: TGTGCCAGCAGCCCAGGACAGGTTAGCGCCGGGGAGCTGTTTTTT. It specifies CASSPGQVSAGELFF.

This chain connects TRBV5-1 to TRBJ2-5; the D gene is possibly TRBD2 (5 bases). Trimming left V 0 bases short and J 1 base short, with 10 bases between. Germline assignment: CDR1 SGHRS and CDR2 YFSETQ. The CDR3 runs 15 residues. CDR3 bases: TGCGCCAGCAGCTTGGATCCCGGGGTCCAAGAGACCCAGTACTTC. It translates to CASSLDPGVQETQYF.

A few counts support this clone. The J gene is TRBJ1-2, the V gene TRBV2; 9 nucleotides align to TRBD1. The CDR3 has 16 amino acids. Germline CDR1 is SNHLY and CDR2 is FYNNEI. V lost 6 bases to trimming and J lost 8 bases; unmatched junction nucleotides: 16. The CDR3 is CASRRDREVVNYGYTF. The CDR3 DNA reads TGTGCCAGCAGGCGGGACAGGGAGGTTGTAAATTACGGCTACACCTTC.

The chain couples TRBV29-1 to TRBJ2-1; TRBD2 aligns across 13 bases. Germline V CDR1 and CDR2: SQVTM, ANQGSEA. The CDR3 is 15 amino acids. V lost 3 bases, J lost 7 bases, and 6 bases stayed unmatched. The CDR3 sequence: CSVDTGLAGKNEQFF. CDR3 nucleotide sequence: TGCAGCGTTGATACGGGACTAGCGGGGAAGAATGAGCAGTTCTTC.

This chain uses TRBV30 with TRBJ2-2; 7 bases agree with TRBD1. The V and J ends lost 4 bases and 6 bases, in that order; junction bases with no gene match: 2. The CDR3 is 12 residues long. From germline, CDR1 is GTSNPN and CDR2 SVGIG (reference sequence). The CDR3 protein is CAWIRGSGELFF. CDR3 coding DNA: TGTGCCTGGATCAGGGGGTCCGGGGAGCTGTTTTTT.

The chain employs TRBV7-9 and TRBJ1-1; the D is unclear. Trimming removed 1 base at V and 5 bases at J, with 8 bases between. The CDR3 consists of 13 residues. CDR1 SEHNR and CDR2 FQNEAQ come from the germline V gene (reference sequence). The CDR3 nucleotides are TGTGCCAGCAGCTTAGGGACCGGGACTGAAGCTTTCTTT. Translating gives CASSLGTGTEAFF.

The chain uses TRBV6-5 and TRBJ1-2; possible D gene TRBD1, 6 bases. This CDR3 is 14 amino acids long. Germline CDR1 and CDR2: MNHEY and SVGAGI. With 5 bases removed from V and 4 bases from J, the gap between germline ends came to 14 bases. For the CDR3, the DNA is TGTGCCAGCAGTCCCGGCGGGGGGGCCTATGGCTACACCTTC. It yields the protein CASSPGGGAYGYTF.

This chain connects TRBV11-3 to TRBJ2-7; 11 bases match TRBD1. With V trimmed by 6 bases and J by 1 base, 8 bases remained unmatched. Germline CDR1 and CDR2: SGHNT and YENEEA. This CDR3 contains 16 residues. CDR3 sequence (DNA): TGTGCCAGCAGTCCGGCCGGACAGGGGGCATCCTACGAGCAGTACTTC. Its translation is CASSPAGQGASYEQYF.

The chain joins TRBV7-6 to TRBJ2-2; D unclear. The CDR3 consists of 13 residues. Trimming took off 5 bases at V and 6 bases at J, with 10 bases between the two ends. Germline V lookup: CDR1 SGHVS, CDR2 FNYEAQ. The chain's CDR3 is CASSQDGSGELFF. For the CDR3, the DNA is TGTGCCAGCAGCCAGGACGGATCCGGGGAGCTGTTTTTT.

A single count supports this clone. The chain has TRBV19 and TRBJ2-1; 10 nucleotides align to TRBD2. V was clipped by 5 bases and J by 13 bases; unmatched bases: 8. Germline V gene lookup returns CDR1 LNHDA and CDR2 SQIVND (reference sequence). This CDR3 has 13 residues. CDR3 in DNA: TGTGCCAGTAGTGGCTCTCTAGCGGGAGAACAGTTCTTC. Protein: CASSGSLAGEQFF. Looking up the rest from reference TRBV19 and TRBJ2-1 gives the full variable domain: DGGITQSPKYLFRKEGQNVTLSCEQNLNHDAMYWYRQDPGQGLRLIYYSQIVNDFQKGDIAEGYSVSREKKESFPLTVTSAQKNPTAFYLCASSGSLAGEQFFGPGTRLTVL.

Here the CDR3 DNA reads TGCGCCAGCAGCTCCCGGACAGATGAATCCCCATACTTC. This sequence encodes CASSSRTDESPYF. The rearrangement links TRBV5-1 to TRBJ2-7, with D possibly TRBD1 on 6 matching bases. V was cut by 3 bases and J by 13 bases, with 20 bases left in between. This CDR3 contains 13 residues. Germline CDR1 SGHRS, CDR2 YFSETQ.

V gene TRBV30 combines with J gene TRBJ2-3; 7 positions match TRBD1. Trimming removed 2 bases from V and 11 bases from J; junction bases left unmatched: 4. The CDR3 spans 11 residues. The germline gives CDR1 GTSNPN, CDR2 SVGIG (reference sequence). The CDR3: CAWSRDREQYF. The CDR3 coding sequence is TGTGCCTGGAGTAGGGACAGAGAGCAGTATTTT.

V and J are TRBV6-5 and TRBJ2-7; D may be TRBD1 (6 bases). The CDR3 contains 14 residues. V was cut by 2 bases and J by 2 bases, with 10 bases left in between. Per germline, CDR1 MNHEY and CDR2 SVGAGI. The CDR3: CASSYGTTTYEQYF. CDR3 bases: TGTGCCAGCAGTTACGGGACAACTACCTACGAGCAGTACTTC.

CDR3 residues: CSVDWGLYGYTF. In nucleotides, the CDR3 is TGCAGCGTTGATTGGGGGCTCTATGGCTACACCTTC. This rearrangement joins TRBV29-1 to TRBJ1-2; weak D call: TRBD1 (6 bases). CDR3 size: 12 residues. V was pared by 3 bases and J by 4 bases, with 9 bases between. The germline CDR1 and CDR2 sequences are SQVTM and ANQGSEA.